Each of the 18 T cell receptor beta chains below was sequenced from the same sample in a study of blood T cell repertoires in COVID-19. Data came from immunoSEQ multiplex PCR; TCRdb stores just in-frame clones and leaves some out. The table includes some 220,000 clones, 75% to 85% detected once. The sequenced sample consisted of peripheral blood. The receptors here all came from a woman in her 70s with COVID-19, enrolled during active disease.

The chain links TRBV7-9 to TRBJ1-2, with 7 positions matching TRBD1. J gave up 5 bases and V 6 bases, and 9 bases lay outside the gene matches. This CDR3 spans 14 amino acids. The germline gives CDR1 SEHNR, CDR2 FQNEAQ (reference sequence). In nucleotides, the CDR3 is TGTGCCAGCAGTCAAACAGGGGAATGGTATGGCTACACCTTC. It encodes CASSQTGEWYGYTF.

V is TRBV21-1 and J is TRBJ1-5. TRBV21-1 is termed a pseudogene. CDR3 size: 22 residues. The DNA of the CDR3 is TGTGCCAGCAGCAAACCCATTTTAGGTCCTCTTCCTTCGACTGCTCCTTATCAGCCCCAGCATTTT. Translation: CASSKPILGPLPSTAPYQPQHF.

The V and J genes are TRBV7-3 and TRBJ1-1; D is uncertain. The CDR3 is 13 amino acids. Between the trimmed V and J ends, which lost 5 bases and 4 bases, there was a span of 11 bases. Germline V lookup: CDR1 SGHTA, CDR2 FQGTGA. DNA for the CDR3: TGTGCCAGCAGCCCCCGGGTAGGCACTGAAGCTTTCTTT. Translating gives CASSPRVGTEAFF.

The chain is built from TRBV5-1 and TRBJ2-2, with 8 bases matching TRBD2. The trim removed 4 bases at V and 2 bases at J, leaving 7 bases unmatched. The germline gives CDR1 SGHRS, CDR2 YFSETQ. The CDR3 length is 16 residues. The CDR3 DNA follows: TGCGCCAGCAGCCCACCCGGGACTAGAAACACCGGGGAGCTGTTTTTT. It codes for CASSPPGTRNTGELFF.

This rearrangement joins TRBV19 to TRBJ2-7; 10 bases align to TRBD1. Germline CDR1 is LNHDA and CDR2 is SQIVND (reference sequence). V gave up 4 bases and J gave up 2 bases; unmatched junction bases: 5. The CDR3 runs to 15 residues. The chain's CDR3 is CASSKAGTGAYEQYF. In DNA, the CDR3 is TGTGCCAGTAGTAAGGCCGGGACAGGGGCCTACGAGCAGTACTTC.

The rearrangement uses TRBV6-4 and TRBJ2-1; D perhaps matches TRBD2 (6 bases). Per germline, CDR1 MRHNA and CDR2 SNTAGT. CDR3 length: 15 residues. V lost 1 base and J lost 9, with 16 bases in between. The CDR3 reads CASSDFGLTGGEQFF. Written as DNA, the CDR3 is TGTGCCAGCAGTGACTTTGGACTGACCGGGGGTGAGCAGTTCTTC.

The chain carries TRBV7-2 and TRBJ1-5; 10 nucleotides agree with TRBD1. CDR1 is SGHTA and CDR2 is FQGNSA in the germline V gene. J was trimmed by 11 bases and V by 6 bases; bases with no gene match: 7. The CDR3 runs 13 residues. The CDR3 region has the DNA TGTGCCAGCAGTAAAGACAGGGGGCTTTCCCAGCATTTT. Protein: CASSKDRGLSQHF.

The chain uses TRBV10-3 and TRBJ1-2; TRBD1 agrees at 8 bases. This CDR3 region has 13 residues. The germline V gene encodes CDR1 ENHRY and CDR2 SYGVKD. V shed 4 bases and J 3 bases; nucleotides not matched to a gene: 1. CDR3 in amino acids: CAISAGQDYGYTF. DNA of the CDR3: TGTGCCATCAGTGCGGGACAGGACTATGGCTACACCTTC.

The chain joins TRBV5-1 to TRBJ1-5; 10 bases map to TRBD1. This CDR3 spans 16 amino acids. J lost 7 bases, V lost 0 bases, and 7 bases had no gene match. Germline CDR1 is SGHRS and CDR2 is YFSETQ. CDR3 DNA: TGCGCCAGCAGCTTGGGGACAGGGGGTGTAGGGCAGCCCCAGCATTTT. Protein: CASSLGTGGVGQPQHF.

This clone was observed a handful of times. The chain has TRBV5-8 and TRBJ1-5, with a possible D match to TRBD1 (5 bases). Germline V gene data show CDR1 as SGHTS and CDR2 as YDEGEE. The CDR3 contains 15 residues. V lost 0 bases and J 1 base, leaving 8 bases between the germline ends. CDR3 nucleotide sequence: TGTGCCAGCAGCTTGGGAGACAGCAGCAATCAGCCCCAGCATTTT. Translated: CASSLGDSSNQPQHF. Full variable domain (remainder filled in from reference TRBV5-8 and TRBJ1-5): EAGVTQSPTHLIKTRGQQATLRCSPISGHTSVYWYQQALGLGLQFLLWYDEGEERNRGNFPPRFSGRQFPNYSSELNVNALELEDSALYLCASSLGDSSNQPQHFGDGTRLSIL.

The chain links TRBV7-8 to TRBJ1-1; no clear D gene. The CDR3 extends over 15 amino acids. Between the trimmed V and J ends, which lost 0 bases and 5 bases, there was a span of 13 bases. From germline, CDR1 is SGHVS and CDR2 FQNEAQ. The CDR3 coding sequence is TGTGCCAGCAGCTTAGCTTACACGGGAGTTACTGAAGCTTTCTTT. It yields the protein CASSLAYTGVTEAFF.

With respect to this clone: The same CDR3 arises from other DNA sequences in this sample as well. The gene calls are TRBV12-3 or TRBV12-4 and TRBJ1-5; D gene uncertain. The CDR3 contains 13 residues. Trimming took off 0 bases at V and 5 bases at J, with 5 bases between the two ends. CDR3 in amino acids: CASSLAGDQPQHF. The DNA for the CDR3 is TGTGCCAGCAGTTTAGCGGGAGATCAGCCCCAGCATTTT.

This clone was counted between two and nine times. The chain joins TRBV29-1 to TRBJ1-3; D gene uncertain. CDR1 is SQVTM, CDR2 ANQGSEA, per germline. CDR3 length: 14 residues. V gave up 6 bases and J gave up 4 bases, with 16 bases separating them. The CDR3 DNA follows: TGCAGCGTCGACACCAGAGTCGCCGGAAACACCATATATTTT. It specifies CSVDTRVAGNTIYF.

As DNA, the CDR3 is TGCAGCGTTGTTAGACAGGGCGCTGAAGCTTTCTTT. This gives the protein CSVVRQGAEAFF. The rearrangement uses TRBV29-1 and TRBJ1-1, with 7 bases that match TRBD1. Germline assignment: CDR1 SQVTM and CDR2 ANQGSEA. J lost 6 bases, V lost 4 bases, and 5 bases had no gene match. CDR3 size: 12 residues. Supplemented by reference TRBV29-1 and TRBJ1-1, the full variable domain reads SAVISQKPSRDICQRGTSLTIQCQVDSQVTMMFWYRQQPGQSLTLIATANQGSEATYESGFVIDKFPISRPNLTFSTLTVSNMSPEDSSIYLCSVVRQGAEAFFGQGTRLTVV.

The chain's CDR3 is CASSPSSYEQYF. CDR3 in DNA: TGTGCCAGCAGCCCGAGTTCCTACGAGCAGTACTTC. This chain links TRBV11-3 with TRBJ2-7; D not certain. CDR3 length: 12 amino acids. Germline V gene data show CDR1 as SGHNT and CDR2 as YENEEA. V was clipped by 5 bases and J by 1 base, with 6 bases between them.

This chain links TRBV30 with TRBJ1-5; D gene uncertain. Germline V CDR1 and CDR2: GTSNPN, SVGIG (reference sequence). The CDR3 length is 13 residues. Trimming took off 1 base at V and 9 bases at J, with 13 bases between the two ends. The CDR3 sequence is CAWSGKTGGPQHF. CDR3 sequence (DNA): TGTGCCTGGAGTGGTAAGACGGGAGGGCCCCAGCATTTT. Looking up the rest from reference TRBV30 and TRBJ1-5 gives the full variable domain: SQTIHQWPATLVQPVGSPLSLECTVEGTSNPNLYWYRQAAGRGLQLLFYSVGIGQISSEVPQNLSASRPQDRQFILSSKKLLLSDSGFYLCAWSGKTGGPQHFGDGTRLSIL.

V is TRBV18 and J is TRBJ2-7, with 7 bases identical to TRBD2. The CDR3 loop spans 13 amino acids. The germline V gene encodes CDR1 KGHSH and CDR2 LQKENI. The V and J ends lost 3 bases and 2 bases, in that order; junction bases with no gene match: 1. This chain's CDR3 is CASSPAGAYEQYF. The CDR3 coding sequence is TGTGCCAGCTCACCGGCGGGAGCCTACGAGCAGTACTTC.

The chain is built from TRBV11-1 and TRBJ1-2, with TRBD1 matching 8 bases. Germline V gives CDR1 SGHAT, CDR2 FQDESV (reference sequence). After removal of 3 bases from V and 10 bases from J, the junction contained 10 bases not matched to a gene. CDR3 size: 14 residues. The CDR3 is CASSFDLGTGIYTF. CDR3 sequence (DNA): TGTGCCAGCAGCTTCGATTTAGGGACAGGTATCTACACCTTC.